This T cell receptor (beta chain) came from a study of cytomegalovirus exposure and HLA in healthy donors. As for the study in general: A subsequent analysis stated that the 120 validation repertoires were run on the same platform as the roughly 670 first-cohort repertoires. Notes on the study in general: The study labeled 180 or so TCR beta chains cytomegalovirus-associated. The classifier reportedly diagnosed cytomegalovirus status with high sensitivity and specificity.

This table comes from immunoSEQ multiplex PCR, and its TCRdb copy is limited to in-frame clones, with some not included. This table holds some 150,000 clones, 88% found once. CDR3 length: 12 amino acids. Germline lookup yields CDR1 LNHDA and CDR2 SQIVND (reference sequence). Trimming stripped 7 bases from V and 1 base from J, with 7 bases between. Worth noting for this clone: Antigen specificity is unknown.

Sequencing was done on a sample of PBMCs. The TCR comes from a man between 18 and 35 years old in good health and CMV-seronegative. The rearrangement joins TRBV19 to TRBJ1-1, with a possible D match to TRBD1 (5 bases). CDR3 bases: TGTGCCAGTACAAGGGGGAACACTGAAGCTTTCTTT. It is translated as CASTRGNTEAFF.